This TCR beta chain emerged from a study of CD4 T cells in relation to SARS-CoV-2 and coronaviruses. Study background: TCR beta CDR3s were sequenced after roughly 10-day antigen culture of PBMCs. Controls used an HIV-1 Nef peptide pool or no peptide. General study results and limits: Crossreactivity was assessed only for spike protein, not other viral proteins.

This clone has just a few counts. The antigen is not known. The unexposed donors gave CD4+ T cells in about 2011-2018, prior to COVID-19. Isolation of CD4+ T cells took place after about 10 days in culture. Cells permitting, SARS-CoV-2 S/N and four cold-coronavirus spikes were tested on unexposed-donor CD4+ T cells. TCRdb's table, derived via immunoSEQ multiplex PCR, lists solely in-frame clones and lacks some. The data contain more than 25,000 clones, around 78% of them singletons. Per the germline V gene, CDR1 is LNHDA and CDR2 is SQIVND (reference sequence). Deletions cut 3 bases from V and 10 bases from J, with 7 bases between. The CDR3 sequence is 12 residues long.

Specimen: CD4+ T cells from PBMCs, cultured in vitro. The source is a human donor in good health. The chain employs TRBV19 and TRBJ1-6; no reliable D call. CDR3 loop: CASSMSSSPLHF. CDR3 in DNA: TGTGCCAGTAGTATGTCTAGCTCACCCCTCCACTTT.